This paragraph covers one T cell receptor (beta chain) sequence. Its antigen is not known. The data were taken from a study of T cell responses to AZD1222 COVID-19 vaccine. Study results and limitations: Rises in breadth and depth of Spike-specific TCRs came after two AZD1222 doses. Sampling captured repertoires only after the peak T cell response. At baseline, seropositivity was found in only a handful of AZD1222 recipients. Mostly white British, mostly female donors; authors suggested clonal diversity may be underestimated.

The repertoire was sequenced with immunoSEQ multiplex PCR; TCRdb's copy has only in-frame clones and lacks some. The sample shows roughly 93,000 clones, roughly 90% of them seen only once. This sample comprised peripheral blood, obtained on day 0 of MenACWY control vaccination. This TCR was recovered from an adult in good health.

The CDR3 is CATSALGSQPQHF. The CDR3 nucleotides read TGTGCCACCAGTGCTCTGGGCTCTCAGCCCCAGCATTTT. The rearrangement uses TRBV24-1 and TRBJ1-5, with D unclear. Germline CDR1 reads KGHDR; CDR2 reads SFDVKD. V lost 5 bases, J lost 6 bases, and 10 bases lay in between. This CDR3 has 13 residues.